The present T cell receptor beta chain was sequenced within a study of CD8 T cells in ankylosing spondylitis. General study findings and limits: There was reportedly significant enrichment of clones that were disease-linked in matched ankylosing spondylitis synovial fluid.

CDR1 SGHTA and CDR2 FQGNSA come from the germline V gene. The CDR3 totals 14 residues. V lost 5 bases and J lost 8; bases outside the gene matches: 4. With regard to this clonotype: What it binds is not known.

TCRdb independently ran MiXCR on the 5' RACE reads; one entry per CDR3 protein. This table has more than 150,000 distinct CDR3 sequences, roughly 12% appearing once. The sequence derives from a male donor with ankylosing spondylitis or in good health (not recorded which). The J gene is TRBJ1-6, the V gene TRBV7-2; 9 nucleotides agree with TRBD1. The sample consisted of blood, either unsorted or a sorted T cell fraction (not recorded which). The CDR3 is CASSPRTGDSPLHF. The CDR3 DNA reads TGTGCCAGCAGCCCCCGGACAGGGGATTCACCCCTCCACTTT.